The rows below give T cell receptor beta chains drawn from one sample of a study of T cells after yellow fever vaccination. TCRdb re-called the 5' RACE reads with MiXCR, one entry per CDR3 protein. The sample lists fewer than 500,000 distinct CDR3 sequences; roughly a sixth were seen once. The sample consisted of PBMCs, taken before the yellow fever booster vaccination. These receptors all come from a man aged 18-30 years who received the YFV17D yellow fever vaccine. Both conserved end residues are part of each CDR3. A D gene is named only where the DNA matches it firmly. The listing skips clone size in some rows; elsewhere it reads once, few, many or a size class.

abundance,d_gene,j_gene,v_gene,CDR3nt,CDR3aa
many,.,TRBJ2-3,TRBV29-1,TGCAGCGTAGCGCCCTGGACGGACACAGATACGCAGTATTTT,CSVAPWTDTDTQYF
.,.,TRBJ1-4,TRBV7-6,TGTGCCAGCAGAGCCTCTGGGGCAACTAATGAAAAACTGTTTTTT,CASRASGATNEKLFF
few,.,TRBJ1-1,TRBV12-3/TRBV12-4,TGTGCCAGCAGTACTCGCCGCGACAGCCTCATGAACACTGAAGCTTTCTTT,CASSTRRDSLMNTEAFF
.,.,TRBJ1-5,TRBV4-1,TGCGCCAGCAGCCCCAAACAGGAGTATAGCAATCAGCCCCAGCATTTT,CASSPKQEYSNQPQHF
few,.,TRBJ2-4,TRBV20-1,TGCAGTGCACCAGCGGACCTAGCCAAAAACATTCAGTACTTC,CSAPADLAKNIQYF
.,.,TRBJ1-2,TRBV15,TGTGCCACCAGCAGAGGAGACCTCGACAGCCCTTATGGCTACACCTTC,CATSRGDLDSPYGYTF
few,.,TRBJ2-3,TRBV12-3/TRBV12-4,TGTGCCAGCAGTTCGGACGGCAAACTTAACACAGATACGCAGTATTTT,CASSSDGKLNTDTQYF
few,.,TRBJ2-7,TRBV7-2,TGTGCCAGCAGCTATGGCAGTGGTAAGACCTACGAGCAGTACTTC,CASSYGSGKTYEQYF
once,.,TRBJ2-2,TRBV27,TGTGCCAGCAGTCACAGGGACTCCCCGACCGGGGAGCTGTTTTTT,CASSHRDSPTGELFF
few,TRBD1,TRBJ1-2,TRBV18,TGTGCCAGCCTCTCGGGACAGGGAATTGGCTACACCTTC,CASLSGQGIGYTF
.,TRBD1,TRBJ1-1,TRBV2,TGTGCCAGCATAAGACCGGACAGGGGGCACACTGAAGCTTTCTTT,CASIRPDRGHTEAFF
few,TRBD2,TRBJ2-5,TRBV7-2,TGTGCCAGCAGCTTAGCCTGGGAGGGAGAGACCCAGTACTTC,CASSLAWEGETQYF
.,.,TRBJ2-1,TRBV11-2,TGTGCCAGCAGCTTAGATGGGGCGGGGTCTAACTACAATGAGCAGTTCTTC,CASSLDGAGSNYNEQFF
.,TRBD2,TRBJ2-3,TRBV7-9,TGTGCCAGCAGCTTACCAGTAGCGGGGGAAGATACGCAGTATTTT,CASSLPVAGEDTQYF
.,TRBD1,TRBJ1-6,TRBV27,TGTGCCAGCAGTTCGGGACAGGGCACCTATAATTCACCCCTCCACTTT,CASSSGQGTYNSPLHF
.,.,TRBJ1-6,TRBV20-1,TGCAGTGCTAGAACTACAGGAGATTATAATTCACCCCTCCACTTT,CSARTTGDYNSPLHF
.,.,TRBJ2-4,TRBV3-1,TGTGCCAGCAGCCAAGAGGATAAGTGGCTGGGACTAGCCAAAAACATTCAGTACTTC,CASSQEDKWLGLAKNIQYF
few,.,TRBJ1-2,TRBV30,TGTGCCTGGAGTGTAATGGGGAAAAAAAACTATGGCTACACCTTC,CAWSVMGKKNYGYTF
.,.,TRBJ2-2,TRBV13,TGTGCCAGCAGTAAAGACTATTTGGGCACCGGGGAGCTGTTTTTT,CASSKDYLGTGELFF
few,.,TRBJ2-7,TRBV29-1,TGCAGCGTTGAAGATCGAGGGGAGACGCTCTCCTACGAGCAGTACTTC,CSVEDRGETLSYEQYF
.,.,TRBJ1-1,TRBV10-3,TGTGCCATCAGTGACAACAGCATGAACACTGAAGCTTTCTTT,CAISDNSMNTEAFF
.,.,TRBJ1-2,TRBV5-1,TGCGCCAGCAGCCAAACAGGCGCGTATGGCTACACCTTC,CASSQTGAYGYTF
.,.,TRBJ2-3,TRBV14,TGTGCCAGCAGCCAAGATAGCGAGTTGTATTTT,CASSQDSELYF
few,.,TRBJ2-4,TRBV15,TGTGCCACCAGCACTTCCTCACAGAGATGGGTAGCCAAAAACATTCAGTACTTC,CATSTSSQRWVAKNIQYF
many,TRBD2,TRBJ2-3,TRBV20-1,TGCAGTGCTAGGAAGCGGGGGGAGTTTACGCAGTATTTT,CSARKRGEFTQYF
.,.,TRBJ2-1,TRBV5-1,TGCGCCAGCAGCTTGGCGGGGCAGGCTAGCGATGAGCAGTTCTTC,CASSLAGQASDEQFF
few,.,TRBJ1-5,TRBV20-1,TGCAGTGCTAGAAGCAATAGCAATCAGCCCCAGCATTTT,CSARSNSNQPQHF
.,.,TRBJ1-2,TRBV11-2,TGTGCCAGCAGCTTAGATCCTGGGGACTATGGCTACACCTTC,CASSLDPGDYGYTF
.,TRBD2,TRBJ2-1,TRBV29-1,TGCAGCGTTGACGGGCTAGCGGGGGATTCCTACAATGAGCAGTTCTTC,CSVDGLAGDSYNEQFF
few,.,TRBJ2-3,TRBV9,TGTGCCAGCAGCTATAGCCGAGATACGCAGTATTTT,CASSYSRDTQYF
.,.,TRBJ2-2,TRBV4-3,TGCGCCAGCAGCCACCAGGATTTCGGGGAGCTGTTTTTT,CASSHQDFGELFF
few,.,TRBJ2-5,TRBV7-8,TGTGCCAGCAGCTTAATCGGGGAAGGGAAGACCCAGTACTTC,CASSLIGEGKTQYF
.,.,TRBJ2-5,TRBV5-4,TGTGCCAGCAGCTCGCCCGCTGGGCGGCAAGAGACCCAGTACTTC,CASSSPAGRQETQYF
few,TRBD1,TRBJ2-1,TRBV7-3,TGTGCCAGCAGCCGAGGAGGGACAGGGGGCCTTACCTACAATGAGCAGTTCTTC,CASSRGGTGGLTYNEQFF
many,.,TRBJ2-3,TRBV20-1,TGCAGTGCTTTCCTCGAGGATACGCAGTATTTT,CSAFLEDTQYF
few,TRBD2,TRBJ2-5,TRBV7-2,TGTGCCAGCAGCCGCAGCGGGGTCCAAGAGACCCAGTACTTC,CASSRSGVQETQYF
.,.,TRBJ1-6,TRBV20-1,TGCAGTGCCCCCCTGGGAAGTGGAGTAGATTCACCCCTCCACTTT,CSAPLGSGVDSPLHF
few,.,TRBJ2-1,TRBV5-1,TGCGCCAGCAGCTTCACGGGACAATACAATGAGCAGTTCTTC,CASSFTGQYNEQFF
many,.,TRBJ2-6,TRBV4-1,TGCGCCAGCAGCCAAGGTCTCGCGGGGGCCAACGTCCTGACTTTC,CASSQGLAGANVLTF
few,.,TRBJ1-1,TRBV27,TGTGCCAGCAGTCCGGACCCGACAGTAACTGAAGCTTTCTTT,CASSPDPTVTEAFF
.,TRBD1,TRBJ2-1,TRBV5-1,TGCGCCAGCAGCTTGGACGCAGGGGGCTTGAATGAGCAGTTCTTC,CASSLDAGGLNEQFF
few,TRBD2,TRBJ2-5,TRBV11-2,TGTGCCAGCAGGCGACTAGCGGGGAAACCTCAAGAGACCCAGTACTTC,CASRRLAGKPQETQYF
few,.,TRBJ1-5,TRBV6-5,TGTGCCAGCAGTTACGCCTCAAGGGGTAACCAGCCCCAGCATTTT,CASSYASRGNQPQHF
.,.,TRBJ2-5,TRBV5-5,TGTGCCAGCAGCCCAGGTGGTTGGGGGAGGCCAGAGACCCAGTACTTC,CASSPGGWGRPETQYF
many,TRBD1,TRBJ1-3,TRBV7-2,TGTGCCAGCAGCAACCTTGGACAGGGCGGAAACACCATATATTTT,CASSNLGQGGNTIYF
few,TRBD2,TRBJ2-7,TRBV20-1,TGCAGTGCTGATAGCGGGGACTCCTACGAGCAGTACTTC,CSADSGDSYEQYF
many,TRBD1,TRBJ2-7,TRBV29-1,TGCAGCGTGAGGGACAGTTCGAGGGGCTACGAGCAGTACTTC,CSVRDSSRGYEQYF
.,.,TRBJ1-6,TRBV5-6,TGTGCCAGCAGCGCCCCGCGGGGAGAGACACCCCTCCACTTT,CASSAPRGETPLHF
.,.,TRBJ1-1,TRBV10-3,TGTGCCATCAGTGAGTCAGGGGGAGTGAACACTGAAGCTTTCTTT,CAISESGGVNTEAFF
.,.,TRBJ2-1,TRBV7-2,TGTGCCAGCAGCTTAGAGGGGCCTTTATTGCACAATGAGCAGTTCTTC,CASSLEGPLLHNEQFF
few,TRBD1,TRBJ1-2,TRBV5-1,TGCGCCAGCACGGATTTCAGGGGGCTGAATGGCTACACCTTC,CASTDFRGLNGYTF
.,TRBD2,TRBJ2-5,TRBV4-1,TGCGCCAGCAGCCATCTAGCGGGGGTTGGGGAGACCCAGTACTTC,CASSHLAGVGETQYF
few,.,TRBJ2-5,TRBV7-2,TGTGCCAGCAGCTCAGGGATGGGAGAGACCCAGTACTTC,CASSSGMGETQYF
few,.,TRBJ1-1,TRBV6-5,TGTGCCAGCAGTTACAACGGGGACGTTAAAGCTTTCTTT,CASSYNGDVKAFF
many,TRBD2,TRBJ2-3,TRBV15,TGTGCCACCAGCAGAGATGTAGCGGGGCTTAGCACAGATACGCAGTATTTT,CATSRDVAGLSTDTQYF
many,TRBD2,TRBJ2-2,TRBV12-3/TRBV12-4,TGTGCCAGCACCGGGACTACCAAATTGCGGACCGGGGAGCTGTTTTTT,CASTGTTKLRTGELFF
few,.,TRBJ1-1,TRBV7-6,TGTGCCAGCAGCTTAGGCTCAGGGAGAGAAGCTTTCTTT,CASSLGSGREAFF
once,.,TRBJ2-2,TRBV15,TGTGCCACCAAGGACGGGAACACCGGGGAGCTGTTTTTT,CATKDGNTGELFF
many,.,TRBJ2-1,TRBV7-2,TGTGCCAGCAGCTTGGCTATGGTGGGAGGGCAGTTCTTC,CASSLAMVGGQFF